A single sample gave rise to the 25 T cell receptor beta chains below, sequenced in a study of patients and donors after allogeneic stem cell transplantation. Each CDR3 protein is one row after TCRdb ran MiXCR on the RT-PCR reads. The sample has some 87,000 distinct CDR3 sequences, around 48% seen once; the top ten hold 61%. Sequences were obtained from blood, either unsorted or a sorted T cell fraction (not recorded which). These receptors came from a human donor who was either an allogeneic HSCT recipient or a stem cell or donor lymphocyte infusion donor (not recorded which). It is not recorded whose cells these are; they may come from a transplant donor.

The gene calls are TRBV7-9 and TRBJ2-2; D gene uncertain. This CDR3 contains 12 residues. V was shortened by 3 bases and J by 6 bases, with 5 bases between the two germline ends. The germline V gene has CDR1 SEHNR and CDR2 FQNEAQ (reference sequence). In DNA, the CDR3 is TGTGCCAGCAGCTTTGGCGCCGGGGAGCTGTTTTTT. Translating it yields CASSFGAGELFF.

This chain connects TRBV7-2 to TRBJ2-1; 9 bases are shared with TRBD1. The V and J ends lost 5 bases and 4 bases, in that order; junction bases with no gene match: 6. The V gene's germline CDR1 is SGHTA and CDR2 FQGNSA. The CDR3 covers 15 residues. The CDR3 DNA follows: TGTGCCAGCAGCATACGGACAGGGGCGTACAATGAGCAGTTCTTC. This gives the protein CASSIRTGAYNEQFF. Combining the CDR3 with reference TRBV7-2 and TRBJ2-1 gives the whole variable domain GAGVSQSPSNKVTEKGKDVELRCDPISGHTALYWYRQSLGQGLEFLIYFQGNSAPDKSGLPSDRFSAERTGGSVSTLTIQRTQQEDSAVYLCASSIRTGAYNEQFFGPGTRLTVL.

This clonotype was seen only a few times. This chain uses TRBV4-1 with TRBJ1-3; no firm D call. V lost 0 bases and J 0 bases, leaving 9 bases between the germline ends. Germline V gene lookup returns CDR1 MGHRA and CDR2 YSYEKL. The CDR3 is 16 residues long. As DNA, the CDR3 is TGCGCCAGCAGCCAAGATACACCGAGCTCTGGAAACACCATATATTTT. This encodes CASSQDTPSSGNTIYF.

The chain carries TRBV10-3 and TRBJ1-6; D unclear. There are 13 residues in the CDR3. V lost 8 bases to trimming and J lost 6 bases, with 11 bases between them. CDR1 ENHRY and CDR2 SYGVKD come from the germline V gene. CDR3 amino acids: CAIEDGVNSPLHF. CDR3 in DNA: TGTGCCATCGAAGACGGAGTTAATTCACCCCTCCACTTT.

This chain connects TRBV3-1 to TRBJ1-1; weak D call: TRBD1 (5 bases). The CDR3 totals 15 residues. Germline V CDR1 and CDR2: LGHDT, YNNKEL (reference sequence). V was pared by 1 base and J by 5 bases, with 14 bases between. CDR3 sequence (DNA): TGTGCCAGCAGCCAAGGAATCCAGGGTGGTACTGAAGCTTTCTTT. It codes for CASSQGIQGGTEAFF. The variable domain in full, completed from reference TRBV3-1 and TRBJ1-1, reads DTAVSQTPKYLVTQMGNDKSIKCEQNLGHDTMYWYKQDSKKFLKIMFSYNNKELIINETVPNRFSPKSPDKAHLNLHINSLELGDSAVYFCASSQGIQGGTEAFFGQGTRLTVV.

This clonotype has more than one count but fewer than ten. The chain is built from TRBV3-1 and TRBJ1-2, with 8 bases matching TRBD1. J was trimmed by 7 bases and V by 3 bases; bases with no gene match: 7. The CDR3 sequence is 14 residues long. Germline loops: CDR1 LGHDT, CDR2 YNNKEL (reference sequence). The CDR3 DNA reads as TGTGCCAGCAGCCAGGCAGGGGGCTACTCTGGCTACACCTTC. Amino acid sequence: CASSQAGGYSGYTF. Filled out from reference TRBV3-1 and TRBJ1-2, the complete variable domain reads DTAVSQTPKYLVTQMGNDKSIKCEQNLGHDTMYWYKQDSKKFLKIMFSYNNKELIINETVPNRFSPKSPDKAHLNLHINSLELGDSAVYFCASSQAGGYSGYTFGSGTRLTVV.

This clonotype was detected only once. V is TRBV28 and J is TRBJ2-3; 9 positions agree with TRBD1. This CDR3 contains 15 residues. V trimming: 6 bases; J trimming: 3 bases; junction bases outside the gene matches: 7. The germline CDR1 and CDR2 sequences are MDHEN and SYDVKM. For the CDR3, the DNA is TGTGCCAGCAGCGAGAGGGACAGGGAGACAGATACGCAGTATTTT. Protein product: CASSERDRETDTQYF.

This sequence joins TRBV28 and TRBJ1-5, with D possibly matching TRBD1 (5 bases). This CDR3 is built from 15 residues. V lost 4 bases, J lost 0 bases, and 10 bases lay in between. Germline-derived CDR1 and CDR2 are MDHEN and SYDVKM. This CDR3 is CASSWGSYSNQPQHF. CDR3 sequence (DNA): TGTGCCAGCAGTTGGGGGTCCTATAGCAATCAGCCCCAGCATTTT.

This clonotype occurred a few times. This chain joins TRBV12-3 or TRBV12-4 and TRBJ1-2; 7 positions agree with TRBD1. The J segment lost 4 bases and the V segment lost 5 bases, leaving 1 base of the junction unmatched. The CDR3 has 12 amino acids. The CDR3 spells CASSGTAYGYTF. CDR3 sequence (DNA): TGTGCCAGCAGTGGGACAGCCTATGGCTACACCTTC.

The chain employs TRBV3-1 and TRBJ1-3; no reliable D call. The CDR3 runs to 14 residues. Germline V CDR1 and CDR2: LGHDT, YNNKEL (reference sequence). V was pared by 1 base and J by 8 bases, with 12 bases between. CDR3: CASSQGENGDTIYF. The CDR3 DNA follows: TGTGCCAGCAGCCAAGGGGAAAACGGGGACACCATATATTTT.

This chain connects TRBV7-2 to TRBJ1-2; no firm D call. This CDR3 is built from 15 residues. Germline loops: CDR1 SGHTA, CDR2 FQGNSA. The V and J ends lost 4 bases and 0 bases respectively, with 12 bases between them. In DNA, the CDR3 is TGTGCCAGCAGCTCCTCCTTGGGTGCTAACTATGGCTACACCTTC. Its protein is CASSSSLGANYGYTF.

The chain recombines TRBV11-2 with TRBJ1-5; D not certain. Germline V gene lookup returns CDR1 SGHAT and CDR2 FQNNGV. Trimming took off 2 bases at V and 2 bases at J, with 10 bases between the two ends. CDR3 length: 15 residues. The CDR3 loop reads CASSLSTARNQPQHF. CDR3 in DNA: TGTGCCAGCAGCTTAAGTACGGCCCGCAATCAGCCCCAGCATTTT.

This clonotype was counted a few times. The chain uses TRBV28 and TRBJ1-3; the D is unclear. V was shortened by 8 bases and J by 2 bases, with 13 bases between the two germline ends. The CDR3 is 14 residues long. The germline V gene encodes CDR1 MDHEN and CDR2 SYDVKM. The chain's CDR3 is CASFSLVAGNTIYF. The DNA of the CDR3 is TGTGCCAGCTTCTCTTTGGTAGCTGGAAACACCATATATTTT. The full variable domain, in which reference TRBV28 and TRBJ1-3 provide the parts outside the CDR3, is DVKVTQSSRYLVKRTGEKVFLECVQDMDHENMFWYRQDPGLGLRLIYFSYDVKMKEKGDIPEGYSVSREKKERFSLILESASTNQTSMYLCASFSLVAGNTIYFGEGSWLTVV.

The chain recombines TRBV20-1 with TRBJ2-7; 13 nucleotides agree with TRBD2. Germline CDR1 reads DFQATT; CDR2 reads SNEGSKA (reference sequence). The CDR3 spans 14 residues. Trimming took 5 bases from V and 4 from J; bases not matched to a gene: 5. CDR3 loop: CSAEGLAGSYEQYF. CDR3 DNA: TGCAGTGCTGAGGGACTAGCGGGATCGTACGAGCAGTACTTC.

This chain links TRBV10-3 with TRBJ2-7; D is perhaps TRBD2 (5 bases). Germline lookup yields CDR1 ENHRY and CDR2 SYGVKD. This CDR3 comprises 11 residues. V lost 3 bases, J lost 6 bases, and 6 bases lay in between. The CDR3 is CAISEAAEQYF. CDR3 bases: TGTGCCATCAGTGAAGCGGCCGAGCAGTACTTC.

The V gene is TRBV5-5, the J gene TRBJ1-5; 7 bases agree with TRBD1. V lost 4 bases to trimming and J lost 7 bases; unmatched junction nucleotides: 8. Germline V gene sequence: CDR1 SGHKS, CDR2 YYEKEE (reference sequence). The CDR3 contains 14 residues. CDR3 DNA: TGTGCCAGCAGCCGGGACAGTTCTGCCCAGCCCCAGCATTTT. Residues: CASSRDSSAQPQHF.

As DNA, the CDR3 is TGTGCCAGCAGCACAGGTAGCCCTGAAGCTTTCTTT. This translates into CASSTGSPEAFF. V usage is TRBV7-2 and J usage is TRBJ1-1; D is perhaps TRBD1 (5 bases). CDR3 length equals 12 residues. Germline V gives CDR1 SGHTA, CDR2 FQGNSA. Between the trimmed V and J ends, which lost 5 bases and 6 bases, there was a span of 10 bases. Variable domain in full (rest from reference TRBV7-2 and TRBJ1-1): GAGVSQSPSNKVTEKGKDVELRCDPISGHTALYWYRQSLGQGLEFLIYFQGNSAPDKSGLPSDRFSAERTGGSVSTLTIQRTQQEDSAVYLCASSTGSPEAFFGQGTRLTVV.

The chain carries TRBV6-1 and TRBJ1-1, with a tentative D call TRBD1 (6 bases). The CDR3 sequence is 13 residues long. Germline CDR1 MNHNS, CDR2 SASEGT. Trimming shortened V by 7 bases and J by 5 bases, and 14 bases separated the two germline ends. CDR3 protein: CASTGGVRTEAFF. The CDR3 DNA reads TGTGCCAGCACCGGGGGCGTGCGTACTGAAGCTTTCTTT.

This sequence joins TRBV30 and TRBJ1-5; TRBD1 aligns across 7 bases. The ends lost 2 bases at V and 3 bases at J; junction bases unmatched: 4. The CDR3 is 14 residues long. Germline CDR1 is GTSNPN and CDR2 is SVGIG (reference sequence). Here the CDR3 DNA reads TGTGCCTGGAGTCTCACAGGGGACAATCAGCCCCAGCATTTT. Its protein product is CAWSLTGDNQPQHF.

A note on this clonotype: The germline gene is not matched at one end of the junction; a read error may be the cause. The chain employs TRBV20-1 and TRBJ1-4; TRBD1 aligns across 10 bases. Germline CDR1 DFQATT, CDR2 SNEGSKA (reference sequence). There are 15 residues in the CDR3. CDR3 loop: CSAGDPGQGNEKLFF. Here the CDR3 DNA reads TGCAGTGCTGGAGACCCGGGACAGGGGAACGAAAAACTGTTTTTT.

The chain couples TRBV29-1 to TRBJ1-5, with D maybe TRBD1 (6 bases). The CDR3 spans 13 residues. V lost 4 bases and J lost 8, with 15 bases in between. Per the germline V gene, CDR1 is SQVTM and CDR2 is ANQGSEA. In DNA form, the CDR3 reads TGCAGCGTTGCACAGGGTCTCCGGGAGCCCCAGCATTTT. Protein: CSVAQGLREPQHF.

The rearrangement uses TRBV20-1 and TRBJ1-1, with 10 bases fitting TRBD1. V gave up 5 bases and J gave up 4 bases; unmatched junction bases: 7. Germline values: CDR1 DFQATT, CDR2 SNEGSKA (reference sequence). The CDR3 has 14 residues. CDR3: CSALRQGAATEAFF. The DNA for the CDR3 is TGCAGTGCTCTACGACAGGGGGCAGCCACTGAAGCTTTCTTT.

Written as DNA, the CDR3 is TGTGCCAGCGGGGGACTCTATGGCTACACCTTC. This sequence encodes CASGGLYGYTF. This chain connects TRBV28 to TRBJ1-2; a possible D gene is TRBD1 (5 bases). Germline lookup yields CDR1 MDHEN and CDR2 SYDVKM. The V end was cut by 8 bases, the J end by 4 bases, with 8 bases between. This CDR3 comprises 11 residues.

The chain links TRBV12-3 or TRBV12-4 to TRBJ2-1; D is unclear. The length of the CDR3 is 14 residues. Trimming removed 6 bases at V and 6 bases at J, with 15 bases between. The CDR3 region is CASRGSSRSNEQFF. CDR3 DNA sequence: TGTGCCAGCAGGGGAAGTAGTAGGTCCAATGAGCAGTTCTTC.

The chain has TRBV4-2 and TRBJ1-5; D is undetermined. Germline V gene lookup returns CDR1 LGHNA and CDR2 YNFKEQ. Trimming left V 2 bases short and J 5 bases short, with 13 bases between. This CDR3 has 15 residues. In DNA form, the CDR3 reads TGTGCCAGCAGCCAAAAAGGGTCAATTGATCAGCCCCAGCATTTT. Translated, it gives CASSQKGSIDQPQHF.